This T cell receptor (beta chain) was recorded in a study of shared T cell receptors in the human thymus. Method: immunoSEQ multiplex PCR; TCRdb's copy keeps in-frame clones and lacks some. The data contain hundreds of thousands of clones, 80% to 90% of them singletons. Separately, the same data were catalogued under a study of human thymus T cells. From that paper: The people who donated were healthy Finnish babies having corrective surgery for congenital heart defects. Corrective cardiac operations yielded the resected thymus tissue. There were highly overlapping thymic repertoires among unrelated individuals, as related research reported.

Material: thymocytes. This receptor was taken from a boy under three years old with a congenital heart defect.

In DNA form, the CDR3 reads TGTGCCAGCAGCCTGATCGACAGGGACGCTGGAAACACCATATATTTT. It specifies CASSLIDRDAGNTIYF. This rearrangement joins TRBV14 to TRBJ1-3; 7 bases agree with TRBD1. This CDR3 is built from 16 residues. V lost 4 bases to trimming and J lost 2 bases; unmatched junction nucleotides: 8. The germline CDR1 and CDR2 sequences are SGHDN and FVKESK.